This TCR beta chain was obtained from a study of blood T cells in healthy people across ages. In regard to this clonotype: What it recognizes is unknown.

The use of a sample-barcoded 5' primer and a J-beta primer mix characterized a second PCR of about 7 to 12 cycles. TCRdb ran MiXCR on the 5' RACE reads and lists one entry per CDR3 protein. The data hold some 850,000 distinct CDR3 sequences, with 25% to 30% observed a single time. General study findings and limits: Without sorted subsets, naive and antigen-experienced compartments could not be conclusively compared.

The V gene's germline CDR1 is SQVTM and CDR2 ANQGSEA. The CDR3 is 12 residues long. These sequences were also reported in another study, on T cells of mothers and their children. Per that study: Mothers gave over 9 million TCR beta CDR3 reads each, and children several million each. Related and unrelated pairs show TCR recombination output that thymic selection shapes similarly.

The genes are TRBV29-1 and TRBJ2-5, with D maybe TRBD1 (6 bases). The closer fit of TRBJ2-7 to the DNA end suggests the J call may be wrong. The sample taken for sequencing was blood. The receptor was derived from a boy aged 5-17 years in good health. CDR3 region: CSGQGPAYEQYF. The CDR3 DNA follows: TGCAGCGGCCAGGGGCCGGCCTACGAGCAGTACTTC.